These 23 T cell receptor beta chains were sequenced from one sample in a study of T cells in Graves' hyperthyroidism and ophthalmopathy. RNA transcripts provided the source from which TCR beta CDR3 regions were amplified. The primer set for the first-round RT-PCR of the TCR CDR3 was HTBI. TCRdb reprocessed the multiplex PCR reads via MiXCR and lists one record per CDR3 protein. The table shows fewer than 350,000 distinct CDR3 sequences, with 13% occurring only once. The sequenced sample consisted of blood. Every receptor here comes from a woman aged 25 to 39 with Graves' hyperthyroidism that later progressed to Graves' ophthalmopathy.

This clonotype has ten or more counts. The chain joins TRBV4-2 to TRBJ2-7, with 8 bases identical to TRBD2. The CDR3 runs to 14 residues. V dropped 2 bases and J dropped 6; count of bases not matched to a gene: 6. Germline V gene data show CDR1 as LGHNA and CDR2 as YNFKEQ. DNA for the CDR3: TGTGCCAGCAGCCAACCGGGACTAGGGGGCGAGCAGTACTTC. Encoded protein: CASSQPGLGGEQYF.

There are many counts of this clonotype. The chain has TRBV27 and TRBJ1-5; 12 bases match TRBD1. After removal of 4 bases from V and 5 bases from J, the junction contained 3 bases not matched to a gene. The CDR3 length is 15 residues. Germline values: CDR1 MNHEY, CDR2 SMNVEV (reference sequence). In DNA, the CDR3 is TGTGCCAGCAGTTGGGACAGGGGGCGTCATCAGCCCCAGCATTTT. Its translation: CASSWDRGRHQPQHF.

This clonotype was seen at least ten times. V and J are TRBV12-3 or TRBV12-4 and TRBJ2-1; D unresolved. This CDR3 has 15 amino acids. V was trimmed by 1 base and J by 0 bases, leaving 7 bases between them. CDR3 sequence: CASSLVLNSYNEQFF. CDR3 DNA sequence: TGTGCCAGCAGTTTAGTACTGAACTCCTACAATGAGCAGTTCTTC.

This clonotype was seen more than once but under ten times. The chain uses TRBV11-2 and TRBJ2-4, with TRBD2 matching 11 bases. The germline V gene has CDR1 SGHAT and CDR2 FQNNGV. CDR3 length: 19 residues. V was pared by 1 base and J by 1 base, with 9 bases of the junction left unmatched. CDR3 DNA sequence: TGTGCCAGCAGCTTAGTGGCTAGCGGGAGGTTTGGGGCCAAAAACATTCAGTACTTC. Translating it yields CASSLVASGRFGAKNIQYF.

This clonotype was recorded many times. The chain carries TRBV3-1 and TRBJ1-6; 7 nucleotides align to TRBD1. The V gene end was trimmed by 4 bases and the J gene end by 11 bases; junction bases not matched to a gene: 11. Germline-derived CDR1 and CDR2 are LGHDT and YNNKEL (reference sequence). The CDR3 is 15 residues long. CDR3 amino acids: CASSPSGTDFPPLHF. The CDR3 DNA follows: TGTGCCAGCAGCCCCTCCGGGACAGATTTCCCACCCCTCCACTTT.

This clonotype was observed many times. This chain links TRBV6-5 with TRBJ1-5; 8 bases align to TRBD1. Losses at the gene ends were 5 bases for V and 7 bases for J; bases not matched to a gene: 7. Germline V gene lookup returns CDR1 MNHEY and CDR2 SVGAGI. The CDR3 length is 14 residues. The CDR3 here is CASSLGQGAQPQHF. The CDR3 DNA is TGTGCCAGCAGTCTTGGACAGGGAGCACAGCCCCAGCATTTT.

This clonotype was counted a few times. The chain couples TRBV27 to TRBJ2-2; TRBD2 aligns across 11 bases. The length of the CDR3 is 16 residues. Germline lookup yields CDR1 MNHEY and CDR2 SMNVEV (reference sequence). With V trimmed by 5 bases and J by 4 bases, 6 bases remained unmatched. The DNA for the CDR3 is TGTGCCAGCAGTACAACTAGCGGGAGTCTCACCGGGGAGCTGTTTTTT. The encoded protein is CASSTTSGSLTGELFF.

This clonotype was seen repeatedly, ten times or more. The chain has TRBV20-1 and TRBJ2-3; possible D gene TRBD2, 6 bases. Trimming shortened V by 0 bases and J by 2 bases, and 21 bases separated the two germline ends. Germline assignment: CDR1 DFQATT and CDR2 SNEGSKA (reference sequence). This CDR3 comprises 18 residues. The chain's CDR3 is CSARDMSGYPYTTDTQYF. DNA of the CDR3: TGCAGTGCTAGAGATATGAGCGGGTACCCCTATACCACAGATACGCAGTATTTT.

In its sample, this clonotype was seen many times. The gene calls are TRBV6-1 and TRBJ1-1; D is possibly TRBD1 (6 bases). The CDR3 consists of 14 residues. V dropped 5 bases and J dropped 1 base, with 11 bases sitting between them. Germline CDR1 reads MNHNS; CDR2 reads SASEGT. The CDR3 DNA sequence: TGTGCCAGCAGTCCTGGGACACCGAACACTGAAGCTTTCTTT. This gives the protein CASSPGTPNTEAFF.

Of note for this clonotype: It may be a read error: a sequence one base away is much more abundant. V gene TRBV7-2 combines with J gene TRBJ2-4; D call uncertain. The CDR3 runs 12 residues. In germline, CDR1 is SGHTA, CDR2 FQGNSA. The CDR3 DNA sequence: TGTGCCAGCAGCTTAGAAGGGAACATTAAGTACTTC. It codes for CASSLEGNIKYF.

This clonotype was seen repeatedly, ten times or more. The rearrangement uses TRBV12-3 or TRBV12-4 and TRBJ1-2; 7 nucleotides agree with TRBD1. The CDR3 has 19 residues. V shed 2 bases and J 4 bases; nucleotides not matched to a gene: 19. The CDR3, as DNA: TGTGCCAGCAGTTTATCTTCGGGAAGGGGGCGTGGATTGGGCTATGGCTACACCTTC. Its protein product is CASSLSSGRGRGLGYGYTF.

This clonotype has ten or more counts. This chain connects TRBV18 to TRBJ2-2, with TRBD2 identical over 11 bases. Germline V lookup: CDR1 KGHSH, CDR2 LQKENI. This CDR3 contains 17 residues. V shed 3 bases, J shed 5 bases, and the junction held 8 bases outside the gene matches. The CDR3 loop reads CASSPSSGRLRTGELFF. The CDR3 DNA follows: TGTGCCAGCTCACCCTCTAGCGGGAGGCTTCGGACCGGGGAGCTGTTTTTT.

The table lists this clonotype with many counts. The chain links TRBV29-1 to TRBJ1-2; TRBD1 matches 9 bases. Germline V gives CDR1 SQVTM, CDR2 ANQGSEA. V lost 6 bases to trimming and J lost 2 bases; unmatched junction nucleotides: 4. This CDR3 contains 13 residues. In nucleotides, the CDR3 is TGCAGCGTGAAACAGGGGGCAAACTATGGCTACACCTTC. The encoded protein is CSVKQGANYGYTF.

The sample holds many counts of this clonotype. For the CDR3, the DNA is TGTGCCAGCAGCTTATCGGCGGGAGGCCGGGAGACCCAGTACTTC. The encoded protein is CASSLSAGGRETQYF. The chain uses TRBV11-1 and TRBJ2-5, with TRBD2 matching over 8 bases. Germline V gives CDR1 SGHAT, CDR2 FQDESV (reference sequence). CDR3 length: 15 residues. V gave up 2 bases and J gave up 5 bases; unmatched junction bases: 7.

This clonotype was recorded a few times. The chain joins TRBV4-3 to TRBJ2-2, with D perhaps matching TRBD1 or TRBD2 (5 bases each). This CDR3 comprises 15 residues. V was clipped by 5 bases and J by 5 bases, with 15 bases between them. Germline CDR1 and CDR2: LGHNA and YSLEER. CDR3 protein: CASSKGESGTGELFF. Here the CDR3 DNA reads TGCGCCAGCAGCAAAGGGGAGAGTGGGACCGGGGAGCTGTTTTTT.

The CDR3 sequence: CSVTLAGQETQYF. CDR3 nucleotide sequence: TGCAGCGTTACTCTAGCGGGCCAAGAGACCCAGTACTTC. The chain has TRBV29-1 and TRBJ2-5; 8 nucleotides line up with TRBD2. The CDR3 is 13 amino acids. In germline, CDR1 is SQVTM, CDR2 ANQGSEA. Unmatched junction bases numbered 3, after V lost 5 bases and J lost 1 base.

This clonotype occurred many times. The chain is built from TRBV2 and TRBJ1-6, with a tentative D call TRBD1 (5 bases). V was cut by 4 bases and J by 7 bases, with 11 bases left in between. CDR1 SNHLY and CDR2 FYNNEI come from the germline V gene. This CDR3 has 14 amino acids. In nucleotides, the CDR3 is TGTGCCAGCAGTGGAGGGACCCCGAATTCACCCCTCCACTTT. Residues: CASSGGTPNSPLHF.

This chain connects TRBV14 to TRBJ2-3, with a possible D match to TRBD2 (6 bases). CDR3 length: 15 amino acids. V lost 1 base and J 4 bases, leaving 12 bases between the germline ends. Germline V gene lookup returns CDR1 SGHDN and CDR2 FVKESK. The CDR3 region is CASSQVSGAADTQYF. The CDR3 DNA reads as TGTGCCAGCAGCCAAGTTAGCGGAGCAGCAGATACGCAGTATTTT.

This clonotype has ten or more counts. The rearrangement uses TRBV2 and TRBJ2-1, with 7 bases that match TRBD1. V dropped 8 bases and J dropped 9; count of bases not matched to a gene: 16. The CDR3 is made up of 15 amino acids. Germline CDR1 reads SNHLY; CDR2 reads FYNNEI. This chain's CDR3 is CASGGEGTVFAEQFF. CDR3 nucleotide sequence: TGTGCCAGCGGTGGAGAAGGGACAGTGTTTGCTGAGCAGTTCTTC.

This clonotype was seen a few times. The rearrangement uses TRBV6-5 and TRBJ2-5; D is perhaps TRBD2 (6 bases). V dropped 4 bases and J dropped 1 base, with 13 bases sitting between them. The CDR3 covers 15 residues. Germline CDR1 is MNHEY and CDR2 is SVGAGI. The DNA for the CDR3 is TGTGCCAGCAGTTCATCCGGACTAACCCAAGAGACCCAGTACTTC. This encodes CASSSSGLTQETQYF.

The table lists this clonotype with many counts. V usage is TRBV6-1 and J usage is TRBJ1-1, with TRBD1 matching 10 bases. The germline V gene encodes CDR1 MNHNS and CDR2 SASEGT. J was trimmed by 1 base and V by 4 bases; bases with no gene match: 6. This CDR3 spans 16 amino acids. The CDR3 sequence is CASSGDRGQANTEAFF. The CDR3 DNA reads as TGTGCCAGCAGTGGAGACAGGGGGCAGGCGAACACTGAAGCTTTCTTT.

The chain joins TRBV2 to TRBJ1-5, with a weak D call TRBD1 (5 bases). CDR3 length: 14 amino acids. Germline CDR1 SNHLY, CDR2 FYNNEI. The V end lost 1 base, the J end lost 2 bases, and 6 bases lay between the germline ends. The CDR3, as DNA: TGTGCCAGCAGTGAAGTGGGGGGCAATCAGCCCCAGCATTTT. This sequence encodes CASSEVGGNQPQHF.

This clonotype was observed many times. The rearrangement joins TRBV20-1 to TRBJ1-1; D ambiguous. The CDR3 is 13 amino acids. Trimming removed 6 bases from V and 7 bases from J, with 18 bases in between. The germline V gene has CDR1 DFQATT and CDR2 SNEGSKA (reference sequence). The CDR3, as DNA: TGCAGTGCCTCAAAGAATGGGGAGCTTGAAGCTTTCTTT. The encoded protein is CSASKNGELEAFF.